A single sample is the source of the 20 T cell receptor beta chains below, sequenced in a study of metastatic and nonmetastatic thyroid tumors (dated by TCRdb to about 2020). None of the patients had been given any treatment before thyroid surgery. The library was built by means of PCR. The reads were generated on an Illumina HiSeq 4000. The public reads were run again by TCRdb, first through fastp at Q25 and then through MiXCR, and only productive beta chains were kept. The sample table shows about 33,000 clones, and 15% to 20% are seen once. About an eighth of the sample is in the top ten clones. Sequencing was carried out using blood. Receptor source: a male donor with papillary thyroid cancer or a benign thyroid nodule (not recorded which). Some clones in this sample may be carry-over from other donors' samples.

In its sample, this clone ranks as medium-sized. V and J are TRBV11-2 and TRBJ1-2; 7 bases are a match to TRBD1. V lost 6 bases and J lost 4; bases outside the gene matches: 11. From germline, CDR1 is SGHAT and CDR2 FQNNGV. This CDR3 comprises 15 residues. As DNA, the CDR3 is TGTGCCAGCAGTCGGGACAGTTTCTCACTCTATGGCTACACCTTC. It codes for CASSRDSFSLYGYTF.

This rearrangement joins TRBV19 to TRBJ2-7; TRBD1 aligns across 9 bases. This CDR3 has 15 residues. Unmatched junction bases numbered 12, after V lost 5 bases and J lost 7 bases. The germline CDR1 and CDR2 sequences are LNHDA and SQIVND (reference sequence). CDR3 sequence: CASSPRDRVVREQYF. In DNA, the CDR3 is TGTGCCAGTAGTCCGAGGGACAGGGTGGTGCGGGAGCAGTACTTC.

This chain uses TRBV7-9 with TRBJ2-7; possible D gene TRBD2, 6 bases. Trimming removed 1 base at V and 2 bases at J, with 9 bases between. The germline gives CDR1 SEHNR, CDR2 FQNEAQ (reference sequence). The CDR3 consists of 14 residues. The CDR3 region is CASSLEGGTYEQYF. For the CDR3, the DNA is TGTGCCAGCAGCTTAGAGGGCGGGACCTACGAGCAGTACTTC. Full variable domain (missing parts from reference TRBV7-9 and TRBJ2-7): DTGVSQNPRHKITKRGQNVTFRCDPISEHNRLYWYRQTLGQGPEFLTYFQNEAQLEKSRLLSDRFSAERPKGSFSTLEIQRTEQGDSAMYLCASSLEGGTYEQYFGPGTRLTVT.

For this clone: The conserved final phenylalanine or tryptophan is absent from the CDR3, which likely points to a read error. The DNA is omitted, as the CDR3 cannot be located on it reliably, and the CDR3 follows TCRdb's listing. The rearrangement joins TRBV7-9 to TRBJ1-1. The CDR3 contains 11 residues when both ends are counted. Germline V gene lookup returns CDR1 SEHNR and CDR2 FQNEAQ (reference sequence). CDR3 sequence reads: CASSESTEANY.

The chain joins TRBV28 to TRBJ2-2, with 9 bases identical to TRBD2. Trimming at V came to 5 bases and at J to 3 bases, leaving 10 bases not matched to a gene. The CDR3 length is 17 residues. The germline V gene encodes CDR1 MDHEN and CDR2 SYDVKM. The CDR3 here is CASSPYSGRIDTGELFF. The DNA for the CDR3 is TGTGCCAGCAGTCCATATAGCGGGAGAATAGACACCGGGGAGCTGTTTTTT.

This clone has ten or more counts. The rearrangement joins TRBV4-3 to TRBJ1-1, with D hard to call. The CDR3 extends over 14 amino acids. Trimming pared 1 base from V and 2 bases from J, leaving 8 bases between. Germline V gives CDR1 LGHNA, CDR2 YSLEER. DNA for the CDR3: TGCGCCAGCAGCCAAGGGGCAGGCAACACTGAAGCTTTCTTT. Its protein is CASSQGAGNTEAFF.

The chain couples TRBV6-2 or TRBV6-3 to TRBJ1-2; D ambiguous. Trimming pared 6 bases from V and 2 bases from J, leaving 7 bases between. This CDR3 has 12 residues. Germline CDR1 and CDR2: MNHEY and SVGEGT. The CDR3 protein is CASSAINYGYTF. The CDR3 DNA reads TGTGCCAGCAGCGCGATAAACTATGGCTACACCTTC.

At least ten counts were recorded for this clone. At the DNA level, this CDR3 is encoded by other sequences in the same sample as well. The V call is TRBV10-3, the J call TRBJ2-3; 16 bases are shared with TRBD2. Unmatched junction bases numbered 5, after V lost 10 bases and J lost 4 bases. The germline V gene has CDR1 ENHRY and CDR2 SYGVKD. This CDR3 has 15 residues. This CDR3 reads CATGTSGGVSDTQYF. The CDR3 nucleotides read TGTGCCACCGGGACTAGCGGGGGGGTATCAGATACGCAGTATTTT.

The genes are TRBV12-3 or TRBV12-4 and TRBJ2-1, with 15 bases matching TRBD2. The CDR3 has 16 residues. V was clipped by 5 bases and J by 10 bases; unmatched bases: 9. CDR3 loop: CASSRTSGRVVREQFF. The CDR3 DNA reads TGTGCCAGCAGTCGGACTAGCGGGAGGGTGGTACGGGAGCAGTTCTTC.

The rearrangement links TRBV24-1 to TRBJ2-5; 8 bases align to TRBD1. This CDR3 has 16 residues. Germline CDR1 reads KGHDR; CDR2 reads SFDVKD. With 5 bases clipped from V and 6 bases from J, the junction kept 13 bases outside the gene matches. The DNA of the CDR3 is TGTGCCACCAGTGCCCCGGGGGCCGGACAGGGACAGACCCAGTACTTC. This gives the protein CATSAPGAGQGQTQYF.

This clone was found many times. The gene calls are TRBV4-1 and TRBJ2-3; D gene ambiguous. The CDR3 consists of 12 residues. Germline V gene sequence: CDR1 MGHRA, CDR2 YSYEKL. V gave up 4 bases and J gave up 6 bases, with 8 bases separating them. CDR3 in amino acids: CASSRTTDTQYF. CDR3 coding DNA: TGCGCCAGCAGCCGTACGACGGATACGCAGTATTTT.

This clone showed up many times. This chain connects TRBV2 to TRBJ2-5; 10 bases agree with TRBD2. CDR1 and CDR2 from the germline V gene are SNHLY and FYNNEI. The V and J ends lost 6 bases and 5 bases, in that order; junction bases with no gene match: 9. CDR3 length: 15 residues. This chain's CDR3 is CASRSAGGRLETQYF. The CDR3 nucleotides read TGTGCCAGCAGATCAGCGGGGGGGCGTCTCGAGACCCAGTACTTC.

V usage is TRBV10-1 and J usage is TRBJ2-3; D not resolved. V lost 3 bases and J lost 1, with 11 bases in between. The CDR3 consists of 15 residues. CDR1 WNHNN and CDR2 SYGVQD come from the germline V gene (reference sequence). The CDR3 reads CASSDKGRGTDTQYF. For the CDR3, the DNA is TGCGCCAGCAGTGACAAGGGCCGGGGCACAGATACGCAGTATTTT.

At least ten counts were recorded for this clone. J is TRBJ1-2 and V is TRBV5-1; D gene uncertain. Germline CDR1 is SGHRS and CDR2 is YFSETQ. With 4 bases removed from V and 0 bases from J, the gap between germline ends came to 13 bases. This CDR3 region has 15 residues. The CDR3 sequence is CASSSTTTTNYGYTF. The CDR3, as DNA: TGCGCCAGCAGCAGTACTACAACTACTAACTATGGCTACACCTTC.

The chain carries TRBV2 and TRBJ1-1; 9 bases are shared with TRBD1. CDR3 length: 15 amino acids. Germline V gene data show CDR1 as SNHLY and CDR2 as FYNNEI. Trimming took 7 bases from V and 6 from J; bases not matched to a gene: 12. CDR3 sequence (DNA): TGTGCCAGCACCGAAGAACCACAGGGGGCGGCTGAAGCTTTCTTT. This translates into CASTEEPQGAAEAFF.

This sequence joins TRBV6-1 and TRBJ2-7; 12 positions match TRBD2. Unmatched junction bases numbered 4, after V lost 6 bases and J lost 4 bases. Germline assignment: CDR1 MNHNS and CDR2 SASEGT. CDR3 length equals 14 residues. Written as DNA, the CDR3 is TGTGCCAGCAGCCAGACTAGCGGGAGTTACGAGCAGTACTTC. Protein sequence: CASSQTSGSYEQYF.

This clone appeared a few times. The chain recombines TRBV28 with TRBJ2-1, with D perhaps TRBD2 (6 bases). The CDR3 has 17 amino acids. CDR1 is MDHEN, CDR2 SYDVKM, per germline. Deletions cut 4 bases from V and 10 bases from J, with 26 bases between. CDR3: CASSSLDPGLPAEEQFF. CDR3 bases: TGTGCCAGCAGTTCTCTGGATCCGGGACTGCCGGCGGAAGAGCAGTTCTTC.

Worth noting for this clone: Compared with germline, one end of the junction differs, possibly owing to a read error. J is TRBJ1-4 and V is TRBV5-1, with no clear D. The germline V gene has CDR1 SGHRS and CDR2 YFSETQ. The CDR3 is 16 residues long. The CDR3 region is CASSLATWSANEKLSF. The DNA of the CDR3 is TGCGCCAGCAGCTTGGCGACATGGTCGGCTAATGAAAAACTGTCTTTT.

This clone was seen only a few times. The chain couples TRBV28 to TRBJ1-6; D unclear. CDR1 and CDR2 from the germline V gene are MDHEN and SYDVKM. This CDR3 spans 13 amino acids. V gave up 6 bases and J gave up 6 bases, with 9 bases separating them. CDR3 nucleotide sequence: TGTGCCAGCAGCTTTGGGGTTAATTCACCCCTCCACTTT. The encoded protein is CASSFGVNSPLHF.

The rearrangement uses TRBV11-1 and TRBJ2-3; no reliable D call. Germline CDR1 and CDR2: SGHAT and FQDESV (reference sequence). V gave up 6 bases and J gave up 3 bases, with 4 bases separating them. This CDR3 is built from 11 residues. The CDR3 DNA reads TGTGCCAGCAGGAAGACAGATACGCAGTATTTT. This translates into CASRKTDTQYF.